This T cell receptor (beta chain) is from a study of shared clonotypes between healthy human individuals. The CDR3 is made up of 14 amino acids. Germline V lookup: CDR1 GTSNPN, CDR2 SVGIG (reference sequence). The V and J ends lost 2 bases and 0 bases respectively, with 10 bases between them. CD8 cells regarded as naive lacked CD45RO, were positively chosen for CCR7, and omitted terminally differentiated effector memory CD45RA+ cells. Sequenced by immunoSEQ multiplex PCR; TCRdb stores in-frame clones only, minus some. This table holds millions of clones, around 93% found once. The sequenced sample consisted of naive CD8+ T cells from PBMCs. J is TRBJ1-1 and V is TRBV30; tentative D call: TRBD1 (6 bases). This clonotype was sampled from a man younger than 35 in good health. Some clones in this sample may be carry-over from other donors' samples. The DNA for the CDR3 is TGTGCCTGGAGTCCAGGGGTTGTGAACACTGAAGCTTTCTTT. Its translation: CAWSPGVVNTEAFF.